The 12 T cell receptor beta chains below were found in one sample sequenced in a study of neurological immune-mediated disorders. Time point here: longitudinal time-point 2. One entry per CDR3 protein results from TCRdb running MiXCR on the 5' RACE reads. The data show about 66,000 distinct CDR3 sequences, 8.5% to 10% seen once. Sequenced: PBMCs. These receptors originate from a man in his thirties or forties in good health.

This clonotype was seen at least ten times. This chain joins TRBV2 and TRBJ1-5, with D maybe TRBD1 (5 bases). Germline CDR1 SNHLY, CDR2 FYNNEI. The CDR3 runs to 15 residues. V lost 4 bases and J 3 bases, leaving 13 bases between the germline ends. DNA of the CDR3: TGTGCCAGCAGTGTTGGGGCGGCGATCAATCAGCCCCAGCATTTT. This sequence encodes CASSVGAAINQPQHF.

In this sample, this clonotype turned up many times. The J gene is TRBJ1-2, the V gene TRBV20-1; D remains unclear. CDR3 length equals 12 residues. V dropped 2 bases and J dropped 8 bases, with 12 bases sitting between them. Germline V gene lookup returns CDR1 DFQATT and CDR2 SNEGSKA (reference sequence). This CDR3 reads CSARPLAEGYTF. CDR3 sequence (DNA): TGCAGTGCTAGACCTTTGGCGGAGGGCTACACCTTC.

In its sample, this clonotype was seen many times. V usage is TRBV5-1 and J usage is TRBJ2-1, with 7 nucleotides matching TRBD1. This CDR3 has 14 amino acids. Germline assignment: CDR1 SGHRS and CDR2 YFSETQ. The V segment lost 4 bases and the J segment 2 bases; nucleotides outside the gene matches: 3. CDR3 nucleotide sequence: TGCGCCAGCAGCCAGGACAGGACCTACAATGAGCAGTTCTTC. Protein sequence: CASSQDRTYNEQFF.

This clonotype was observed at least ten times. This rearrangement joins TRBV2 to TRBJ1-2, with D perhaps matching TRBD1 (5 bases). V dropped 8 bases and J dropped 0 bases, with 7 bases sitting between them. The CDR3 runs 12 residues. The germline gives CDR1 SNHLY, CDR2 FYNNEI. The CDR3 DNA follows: TGTGCCAGCGGGGGTTCTAACTATGGCTACACCTTC. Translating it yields CASGGSNYGYTF.

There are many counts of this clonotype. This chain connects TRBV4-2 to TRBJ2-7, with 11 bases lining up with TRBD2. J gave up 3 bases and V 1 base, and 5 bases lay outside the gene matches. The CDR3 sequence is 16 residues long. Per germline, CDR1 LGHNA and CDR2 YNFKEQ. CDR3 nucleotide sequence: TGTGCCAGCAGCCAAGTGGAAGGACTAGCGGGCTACGAGCAGTACTTC. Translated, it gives CASSQVEGLAGYEQYF.

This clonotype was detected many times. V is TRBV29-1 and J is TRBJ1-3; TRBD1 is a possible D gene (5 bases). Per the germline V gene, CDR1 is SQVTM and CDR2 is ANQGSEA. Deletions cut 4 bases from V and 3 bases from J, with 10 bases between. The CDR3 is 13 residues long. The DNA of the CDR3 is TGCAGCGTTGCCCCGGGGGATGGAAACACCATATATTTT. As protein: CSVAPGDGNTIYF.

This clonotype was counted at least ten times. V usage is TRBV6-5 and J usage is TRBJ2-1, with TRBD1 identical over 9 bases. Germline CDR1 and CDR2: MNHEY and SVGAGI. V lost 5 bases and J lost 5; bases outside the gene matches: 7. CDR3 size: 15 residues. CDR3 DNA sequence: TGTGCCAGCAGTACCCGGGACAGGGCCCACAATGAGCAGTTCTTC. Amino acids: CASSTRDRAHNEQFF.

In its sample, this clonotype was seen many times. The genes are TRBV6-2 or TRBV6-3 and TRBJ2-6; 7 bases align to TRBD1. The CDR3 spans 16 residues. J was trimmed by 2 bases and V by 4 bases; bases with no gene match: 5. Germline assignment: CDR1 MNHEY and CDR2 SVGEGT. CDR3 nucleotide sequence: TGTGCCAGCAGTTTGATCGACAGGGCTGGGGCCAACGTCCTGACTTTC. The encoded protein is CASSLIDRAGANVLTF.

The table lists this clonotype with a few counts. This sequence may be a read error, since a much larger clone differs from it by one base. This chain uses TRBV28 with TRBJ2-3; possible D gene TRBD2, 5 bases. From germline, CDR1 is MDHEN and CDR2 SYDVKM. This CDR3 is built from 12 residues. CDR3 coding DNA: TGTGCCAGCGGTTTCGCGGGAGATACGCAGTATTTT. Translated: CASGFAGDTQYF.

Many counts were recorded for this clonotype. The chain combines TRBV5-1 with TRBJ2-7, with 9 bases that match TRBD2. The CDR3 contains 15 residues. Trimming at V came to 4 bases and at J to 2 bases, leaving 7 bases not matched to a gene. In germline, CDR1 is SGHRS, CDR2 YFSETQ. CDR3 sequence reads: CASSVRLAAPYEQYF. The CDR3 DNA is TGCGCCAGCAGCGTAAGACTAGCGGCTCCCTACGAGCAGTACTTC.

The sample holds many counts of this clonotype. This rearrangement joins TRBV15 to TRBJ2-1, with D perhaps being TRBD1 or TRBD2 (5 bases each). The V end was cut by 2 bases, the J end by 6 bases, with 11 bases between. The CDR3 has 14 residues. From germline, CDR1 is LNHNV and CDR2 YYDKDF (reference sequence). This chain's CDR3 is CATSRPGTVNEQFF. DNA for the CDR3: TGTGCCACCAGCAGACCTGGGACGGTCAATGAGCAGTTCTTC.

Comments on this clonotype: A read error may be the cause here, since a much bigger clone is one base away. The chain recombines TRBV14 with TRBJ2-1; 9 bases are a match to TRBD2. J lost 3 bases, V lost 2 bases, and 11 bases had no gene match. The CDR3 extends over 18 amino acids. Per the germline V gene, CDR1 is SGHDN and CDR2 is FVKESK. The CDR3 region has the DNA TGTGCCAGCAGCCAAACTAAAGGCGGGGGGGCCCTCTACAATGAGCAGTTCTTC. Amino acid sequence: CASSQTKGGGALYNEQFF.